This T cell receptor (beta chain) was sequenced during a study of response to subunit inactivated influenza vaccine (dated by TCRdb to 2016 to 2019). For the wider study: To follow how T cells responded to a trivalent subunit inactivated influenza vaccine, the researchers relied on deep quantitative profiling of the T cell receptor repertoire.

In this sample, this clonotype turned up a few times. This receptor's antigen is unknown. The input lacks base qualities; no much larger clone sits a single base away. The investigation overall reported the following: It was suggested by the authors that each seasonal influenza vaccination may recruit only a limited number of new T cells.

Libraries came from RT-PCR. Sequencing instrument: Illumina HiSeq 2500. TCRdb reran the public reads through fastp at Q25 and MiXCR, keeping productive beta chains. Each record represents a unique CDR3 protein, reported with the most common genes and DNA among its rows. Here the sample has 560,000 or so distinct CDR3 sequences; 7.5% to 8.5% occur a single time. 13% of the sample comes from the top ten. This sample comprised PBMCs from blood, obtained less than 30 months after vaccination. The TCR originated in a man aged 45 to 75 who received an inactivated influenza vaccine. Donor details come from another sample of the same person, matched by shared clones.

The DNA sequence follows: TGCAGTGCCGCTCTGAATGAGCAGTTCTTC. This gives the protein CSAALNEQFF. The chain is made from TRBV20-1 and TRBJ2-1; a confident D gene designation cannot be given. The CDR3 numbers 10 residues from cysteine through phenylalanine. Only the CDR3 region is kept as DNA, spanning 30 bases read in frame from base 1. V is clipped by 6 bases and J by 7 bases, and the sequence between their germline boundaries is 7 bases long. The CDR1 and CDR2 encoded by the germline V gene (reference sequence) are DFQATT and SNEGSKA.